The TCR beta chain described here comes from a study of OX40 agonist ivuxolimab in advanced cancers. Study-level background: Six ivuxolimab dose levels, 0.01 to 10 mg/kg, were given intravenously every 2 weeks. Allowance was made for prior anti-PD-1, anti-PD-L1 or anti-CTLA-4 therapy, and approximately 40% had some. Every patient in dose escalation had hepatocellular carcinoma, melanoma, renal cell or head and neck cancer.

The repertoire was sequenced with immunoSEQ multiplex PCR; TCRdb's copy has only in-frame clones and lacks some. The table includes more than 70,000 clones, approximately 80% detected once. CDR1 is MNHEY, CDR2 SMNVEV, per germline (reference sequence). After removal of 4 bases from V and 6 bases from J, the junction contained 12 bases not matched to a gene. The CDR3 totals 17 residues. The clonotype was recovered from an adult with an advanced solid tumor such as melanoma, head and neck, liver or kidney cancer. Sequences were derived from CD4+ or CD8+ T cells sorted from blood, sampled in a trial of the OX40 agonist ivuxolimab. This chain uses TRBV27 with TRBJ2-1; 10 nucleotides line up with TRBD2. The CDR3 sequence is CASSSTRLAGAGNEQFF. CDR3 sequence (DNA): TGTGCCAGCAGTTCAACCAGGCTAGCGGGAGCTGGCAATGAGCAGTTCTTC.